The clone carrying this T cell receptor beta chain was found many times. The antigen is not known. In the library, each TCR cDNA molecule bore its own unique molecular identifier. TCRdb reanalysed the 5' RACE reads using MiXCR and keeps one entry per CDR3 protein. The data contain roughly 16,000 distinct CDR3 sequences, about 20% of them seen just once; the ten biggest clones take up approximately 18%. This sample is drawn from a study of spatial heterogeneity in lung cancer. In the study overall: Raw sequencing reads included, on average, more than ten appearances of each unique TCR and UMI combination.

General study findings and limits: The study found ubiquitous expanded tumor TCRs in blood more at resection than follow-up.

Unmatched junction bases numbered 2, after V lost 3 bases and J lost 4 bases. CDR1 and CDR2 (germline): LGHDT, YNNKEL (reference sequence). The CDR3 sequence is 15 residues long. Time point in this sample: sample taken at primary tumor resection. The input material, whole RNA from tumor, nontumor lung or frozen PBMC, was sequenced unsorted. The cohort: approximately 74 early-stage, untreated non-small cell lung cancer patients. The TCR sequence derives from a female donor with early-stage non-small cell lung cancer. The genes are TRBV3-1 and TRBJ2-7; TRBD2 matches at 14 bases. The sequencing here drew on PBMCs, taken at surgery. The CDR3 is CASSQGTSGRYEQYF. The CDR3 coding sequence is TGTGCCAGCAGCCAGGGGACTAGCGGGAGATACGAGCAGTACTTC.